This T cell receptor (beta chain) was observed in a study of blood T cell repertoires in COVID-19. TCRdb keeps only in-frame clones here, not all; method: immunoSEQ multiplex PCR. The table records 40,000 to 50,000 clones, over 80% of them present only once. CDR3 length: 15 residues. The germline gives CDR1 SSHAT, CDR2 FNYEAQ (reference sequence). In regard to this clone: A junction boundary mismatches the germline segment, possibly from a read error.

The J gene is TRBJ2-2, the V gene TRBV7-7, with D hard to call. What was sequenced was peripheral blood. This receptor was taken from an elderly woman with COVID-19, enrolled during active disease. The CDR3 region has the DNA TGTGCTAGCAGTACCACAGTCGCGAACACCGGGGAGCTGTTTTTT. This translates into CASSTTVANTGELFF.